This T cell receptor (beta chain) was sequenced in a study of cytomegalovirus exposure and HLA in healthy donors. Points from the study as a whole: Later work found that TCR association rates differed between HLA loci; DRB1 had the most and HLA-C the fewest. TCR beta chains numbering more than 150 were designated cytomegalovirus-associated.

Turning to this clone: The antigen is undetermined.

CDR3 length: 14 amino acids. In germline, CDR1 is SGHVS, CDR2 FNYEAQ. Trimming left V 2 bases short and J 1 base short, with 9 bases between. The PCR was carried out with 60 Vbeta primers and 13 Jbeta primers. Only in-frame clones appear in the TCRdb table, and some are missing; sequencing was by immunoSEQ multiplex PCR. The sample has approximately 140,000 clones; around 79% are singletons. Specimen: PBMCs. This TCR came from a female donor in good health and CMV-seronegative. V and J are TRBV7-6 and TRBJ2-7; D ambiguous. The CDR3, as DNA: TGTGCCAGCAGCTTACCTAGTACGTCCTACGAGCAGTACTTC. Encoded protein: CASSLPSTSYEQYF. The full variable domain, completed using reference TRBV7-6 and TRBJ2-7, is GAGVSQSPRYKVTKRGQDVALRCDPISGHVSLYWYRQALGQGPEFLTYFNYEAQQDKSGLPNDRFSAERPEGSISTLTIQRTEQRDSAMYRCASSLPSTSYEQYFGPGTRLTVT.